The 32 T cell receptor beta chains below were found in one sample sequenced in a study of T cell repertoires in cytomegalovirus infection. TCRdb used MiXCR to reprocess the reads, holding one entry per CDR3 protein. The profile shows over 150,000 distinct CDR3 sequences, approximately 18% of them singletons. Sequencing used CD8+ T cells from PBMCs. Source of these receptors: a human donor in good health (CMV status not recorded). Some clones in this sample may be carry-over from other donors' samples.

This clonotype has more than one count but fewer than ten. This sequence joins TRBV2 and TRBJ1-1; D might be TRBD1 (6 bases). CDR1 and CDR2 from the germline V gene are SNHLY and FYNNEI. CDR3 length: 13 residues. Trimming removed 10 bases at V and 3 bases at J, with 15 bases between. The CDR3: CAIEGGEDTEAFF. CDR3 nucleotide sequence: TGTGCCATCGAGGGGGGGGAGGACACTGAAGCTTTCTTT.

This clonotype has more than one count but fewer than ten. CDR3 residues: CAIQGISSYNEQFF. CDR3 coding DNA: TGTGCCATTCAGGGGATAAGCTCCTACAATGAGCAGTTCTTC. J is TRBJ2-1 and V is TRBV12-3 or TRBV12-4; D may be TRBD1 (6 bases). The CDR3 runs to 14 residues. V was shortened by 10 bases and J by 0 bases, with 13 bases between the two germline ends.

In DNA form, the CDR3 reads TGTGCCAGTAGTAAGGACAGGGCATCCTACGAGCAGTACTTC. It translates to CASSKDRASYEQYF. This chain connects TRBV19 to TRBJ2-7; 8 nucleotides line up with TRBD1. The CDR3 runs 14 residues. The V gene end was trimmed by 4 bases and the J gene end by 1 base; junction bases not matched to a gene: 3. CDR1 and CDR2 (germline): LNHDA, SQIVND (reference sequence).

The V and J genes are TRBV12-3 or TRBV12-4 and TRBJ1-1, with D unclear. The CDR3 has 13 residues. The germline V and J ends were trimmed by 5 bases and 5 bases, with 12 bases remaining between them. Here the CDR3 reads CASSPRILTEAFF. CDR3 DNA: TGTGCCAGCAGTCCCAGGATCTTAACTGAAGCTTTCTTT.

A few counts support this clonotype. The CDR3 sequence: CASSLAVGSTDTQYF. The CDR3 coding sequence is TGTGCCAGCAGCCTGGCTGTGGGAAGCACAGATACGCAGTATTTT. This chain links TRBV6-6 with TRBJ2-3, with D uncertain. The V end lost 6 bases, the J end lost 0 bases, and 13 bases lay between the germline ends. The CDR3 extends over 15 amino acids. Germline CDR1 MNHNY, CDR2 SVGAGI (reference sequence).

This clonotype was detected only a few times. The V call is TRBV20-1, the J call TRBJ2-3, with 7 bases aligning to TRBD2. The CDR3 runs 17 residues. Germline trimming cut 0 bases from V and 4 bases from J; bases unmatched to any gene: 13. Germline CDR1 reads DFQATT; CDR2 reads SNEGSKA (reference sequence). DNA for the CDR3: TGCAGTGCTAGAGATTCCTTGAGCGGGGTCGTGGCAGATACGCAGTATTTT. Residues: CSARDSLSGVVADTQYF.

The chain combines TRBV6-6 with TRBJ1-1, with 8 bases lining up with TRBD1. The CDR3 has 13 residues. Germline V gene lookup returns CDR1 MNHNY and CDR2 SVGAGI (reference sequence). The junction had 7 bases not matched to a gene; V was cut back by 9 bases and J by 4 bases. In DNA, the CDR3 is TGTGCCAGTGAGGACAGGGTTGGCACTGAAGCTTTCTTT. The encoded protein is CASEDRVGTEAFF.

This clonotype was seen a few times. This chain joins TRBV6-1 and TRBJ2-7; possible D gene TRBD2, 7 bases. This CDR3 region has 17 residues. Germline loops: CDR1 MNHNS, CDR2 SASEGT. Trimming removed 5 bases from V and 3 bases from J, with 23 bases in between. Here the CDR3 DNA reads TGTGCCAGCAGTCATCTTGGAGGGGGGGGGTATGTCTACGAGCAGTACTTC. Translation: CASSHLGGGGYVYEQYF.

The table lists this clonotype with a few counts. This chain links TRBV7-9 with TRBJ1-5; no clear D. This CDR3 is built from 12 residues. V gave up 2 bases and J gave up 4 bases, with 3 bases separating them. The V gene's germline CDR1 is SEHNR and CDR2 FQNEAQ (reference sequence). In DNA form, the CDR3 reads TGTGCCAGCAGCTTACCGAATCAGCCCCAGCATTTT. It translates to CASSLPNQPQHF.

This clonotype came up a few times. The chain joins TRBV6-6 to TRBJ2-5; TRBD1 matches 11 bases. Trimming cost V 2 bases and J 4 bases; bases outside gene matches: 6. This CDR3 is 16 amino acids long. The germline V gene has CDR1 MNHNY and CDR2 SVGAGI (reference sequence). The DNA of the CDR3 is TGTGCCAGCAGTTACAGCTCCGGGACAGGGGGAGAGACCCAGTACTTC. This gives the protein CASSYSSGTGGETQYF.

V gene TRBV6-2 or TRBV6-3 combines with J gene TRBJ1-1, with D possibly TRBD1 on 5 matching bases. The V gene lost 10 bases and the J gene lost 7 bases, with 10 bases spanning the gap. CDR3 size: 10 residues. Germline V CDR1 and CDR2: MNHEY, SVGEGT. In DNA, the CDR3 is TGTGCCACCCAGGGTGGTGAAGCTTTCTTT. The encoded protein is CATQGGEAFF.

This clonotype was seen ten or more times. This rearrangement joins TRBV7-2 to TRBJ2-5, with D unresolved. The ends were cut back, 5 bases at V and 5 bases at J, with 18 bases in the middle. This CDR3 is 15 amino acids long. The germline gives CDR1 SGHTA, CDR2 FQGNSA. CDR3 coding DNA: TGTGCCAGCAGCCCCGCATTCGGCACTCGGGAGACCCAGTACTTC. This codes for CASSPAFGTRETQYF.

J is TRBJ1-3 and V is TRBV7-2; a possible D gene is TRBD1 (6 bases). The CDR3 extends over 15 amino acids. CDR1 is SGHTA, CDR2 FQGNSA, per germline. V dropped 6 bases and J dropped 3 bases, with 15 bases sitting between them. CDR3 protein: CASRRQGGSGNTIYF. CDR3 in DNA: TGTGCCAGCAGAAGACAAGGGGGAAGTGGAAACACCATATATTTT. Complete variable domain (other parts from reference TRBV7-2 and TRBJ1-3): GAGVSQSPSNKVTEKGKDVELRCDPISGHTALYWYRQSLGQGLEFLIYFQGNSAPDKSGLPSDRFSAERTGGSVSTLTIQRTQQEDSAVYLCASRRQGGSGNTIYFGEGSWLTVV.

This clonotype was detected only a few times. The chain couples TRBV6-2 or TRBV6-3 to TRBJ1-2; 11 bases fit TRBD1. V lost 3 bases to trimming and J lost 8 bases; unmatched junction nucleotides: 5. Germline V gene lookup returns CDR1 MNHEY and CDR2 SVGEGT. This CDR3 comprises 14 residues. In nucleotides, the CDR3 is TGTGCCAGCAGTTATGGACAGGGGGCGAGAGGCTACACCTTC. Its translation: CASSYGQGARGYTF.

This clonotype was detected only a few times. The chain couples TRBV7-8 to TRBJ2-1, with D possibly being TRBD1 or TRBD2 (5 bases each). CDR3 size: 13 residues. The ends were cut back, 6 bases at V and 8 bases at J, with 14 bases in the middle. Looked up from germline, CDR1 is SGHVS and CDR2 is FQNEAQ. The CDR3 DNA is TGTGCCAGCAGTTCCAGTGGGACCCATGAGCAGTTCTTC. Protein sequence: CASSSSGTHEQFF. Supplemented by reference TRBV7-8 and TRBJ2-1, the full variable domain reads GAGVSQSPRYKVAKRGQDVALRCDPISGHVSLFWYQQALGQGPEFLTYFQNEAQLDKSGLPSDRFFAERPEGSVSTLKIQRTQQEDSAVYLCASSSSGTHEQFFGPGTRLTVL.

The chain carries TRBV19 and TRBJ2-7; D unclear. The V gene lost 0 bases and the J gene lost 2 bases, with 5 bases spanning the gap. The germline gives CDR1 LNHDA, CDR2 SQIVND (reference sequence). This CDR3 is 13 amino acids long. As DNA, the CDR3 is TGTGCCAGTAGTATAGATGGGGCCTACGAGCAGTACTTC. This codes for CASSIDGAYEQYF. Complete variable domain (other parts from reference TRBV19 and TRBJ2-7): DGGITQSPKYLFRKEGQNVTLSCEQNLNHDAMYWYRQDPGQGLRLIYYSQIVNDFQKGDIAEGYSVSREKKESFPLTVTSAQKNPTAFYLCASSIDGAYEQYFGPGTRLTVT.

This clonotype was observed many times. CDR3 DNA sequence: TGTGCCAGCACCACCGTACAGGGGGTGAACACTGAAGCTTTCTTT. Translated, it gives CASTTVQGVNTEAFF. The rearrangement joins TRBV12-3 or TRBV12-4 to TRBJ1-1; 8 bases are shared with TRBD1. The CDR3 totals 15 residues. J gave up 0 bases and V 7 bases, and 7 bases lay outside the gene matches.

CDR3 DNA: TGTGCCAGCAGGCCGACAGGGGATGACTACGAGCAGTACTTC. It codes for CASRPTGDDYEQYF. The rearrangement uses TRBV6-9 and TRBJ2-7, with 8 bases fitting TRBD1. The trim removed 6 bases at V and 3 bases at J, leaving 7 bases unmatched. The CDR3 covers 14 residues. Germline lookup yields CDR1 MNHGY and CDR2 SVAAGI.

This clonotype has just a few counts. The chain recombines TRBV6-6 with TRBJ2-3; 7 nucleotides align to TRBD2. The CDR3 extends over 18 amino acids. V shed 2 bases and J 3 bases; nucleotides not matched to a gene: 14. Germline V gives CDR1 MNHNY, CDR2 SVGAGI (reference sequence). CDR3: CASSYHELAAGLTDTQYF. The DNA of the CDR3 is TGTGCCAGCAGTTACCACGAGTTGGCAGCGGGGCTAACAGATACGCAGTATTTT.

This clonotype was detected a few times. CDR3 DNA sequence: TGTGCCAGCAGCTTAGAACAGGGGGCGCCCCTGAACACCGGGGAGCTGTTTTTT. The encoded protein is CASSLEQGAPLNTGELFF. The chain recombines TRBV7-8 with TRBJ2-2; TRBD1 aligns across 9 bases. From germline, CDR1 is SGHVS and CDR2 FQNEAQ. V trimming: 1 base; J trimming: 1 base; junction bases outside the gene matches: 7. The length of the CDR3 is 18 residues.

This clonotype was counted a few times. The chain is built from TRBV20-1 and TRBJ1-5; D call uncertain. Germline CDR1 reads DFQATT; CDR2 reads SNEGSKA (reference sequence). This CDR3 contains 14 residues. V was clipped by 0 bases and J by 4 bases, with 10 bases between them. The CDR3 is CSARDRKENQPQHF. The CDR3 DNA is TGCAGTGCTAGAGATAGGAAGGAGAATCAGCCCCAGCATTTT.

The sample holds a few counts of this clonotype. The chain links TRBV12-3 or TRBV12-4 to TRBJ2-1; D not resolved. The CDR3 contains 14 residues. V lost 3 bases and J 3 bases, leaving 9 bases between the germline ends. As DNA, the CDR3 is TGTGCCAGCAGTTTGCCCAACAACTACAATGAGCAGTTCTTC. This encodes CASSLPNNYNEQFF.

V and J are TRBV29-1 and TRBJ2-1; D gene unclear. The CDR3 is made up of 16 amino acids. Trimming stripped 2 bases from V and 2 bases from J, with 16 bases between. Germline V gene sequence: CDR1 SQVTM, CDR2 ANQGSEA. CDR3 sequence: CSVEPPLARTYNEQFF. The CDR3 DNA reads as TGCAGCGTTGAACCTCCCCTCGCGCGGACCTACAATGAGCAGTTCTTC.

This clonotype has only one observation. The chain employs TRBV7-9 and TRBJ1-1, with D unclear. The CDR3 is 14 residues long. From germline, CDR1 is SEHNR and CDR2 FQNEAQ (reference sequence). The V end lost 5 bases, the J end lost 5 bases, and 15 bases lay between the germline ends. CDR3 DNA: TGTGCCAGCAGCCTTGTCGCGGCGGGGACTGAAGCTTTCTTT. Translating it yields CASSLVAAGTEAFF.

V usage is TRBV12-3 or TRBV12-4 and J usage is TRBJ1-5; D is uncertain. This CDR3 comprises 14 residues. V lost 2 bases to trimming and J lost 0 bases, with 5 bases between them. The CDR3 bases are TGTGCCAGCAGTTTAAGGCATAGCAATCAGCCCCAGCATTTT. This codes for CASSLRHSNQPQHF.

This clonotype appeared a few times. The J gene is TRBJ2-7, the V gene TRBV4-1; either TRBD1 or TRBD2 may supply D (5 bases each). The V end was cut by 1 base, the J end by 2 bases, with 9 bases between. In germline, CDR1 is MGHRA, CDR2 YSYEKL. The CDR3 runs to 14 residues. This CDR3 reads CASSQGDGTYEQYF. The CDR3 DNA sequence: TGCGCCAGCAGCCAAGGGGACGGAACCTACGAGCAGTACTTC.

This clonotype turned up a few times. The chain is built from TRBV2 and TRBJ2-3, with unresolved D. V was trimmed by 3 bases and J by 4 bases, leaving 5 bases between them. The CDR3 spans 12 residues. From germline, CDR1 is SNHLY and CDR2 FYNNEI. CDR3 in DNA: TGTGCCAGCAGTGATCGTCCAGATACGCAGTATTTT. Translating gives CASSDRPDTQYF.

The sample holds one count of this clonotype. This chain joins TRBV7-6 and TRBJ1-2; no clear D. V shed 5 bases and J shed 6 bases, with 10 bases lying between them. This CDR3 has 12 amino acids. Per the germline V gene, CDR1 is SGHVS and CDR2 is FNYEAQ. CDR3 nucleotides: TGTGCCAGCAGCCCAGATTTCGATGGCTACACCTTC. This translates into CASSPDFDGYTF.

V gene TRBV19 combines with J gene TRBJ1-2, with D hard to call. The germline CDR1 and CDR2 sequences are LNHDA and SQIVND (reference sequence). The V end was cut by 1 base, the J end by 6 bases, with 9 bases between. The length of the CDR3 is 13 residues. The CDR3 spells CASSIGALNGYTF. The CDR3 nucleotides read TGTGCCAGTAGTATAGGGGCGTTGAATGGCTACACCTTC.

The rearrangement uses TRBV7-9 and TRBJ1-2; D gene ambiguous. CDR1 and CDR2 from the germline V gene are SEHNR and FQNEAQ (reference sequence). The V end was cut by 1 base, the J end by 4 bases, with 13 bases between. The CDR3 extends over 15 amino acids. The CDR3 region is CASSLEAIGFYGYTF. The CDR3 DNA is TGTGCCAGCAGCTTAGAGGCGATTGGGTTCTATGGCTACACCTTC.

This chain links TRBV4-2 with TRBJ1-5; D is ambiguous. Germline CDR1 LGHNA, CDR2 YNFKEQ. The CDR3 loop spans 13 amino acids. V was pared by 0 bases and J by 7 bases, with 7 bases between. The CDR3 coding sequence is TGTGCCAGCAGCCAAGACTCTTTACAGCCCCAGCATTTT. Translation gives CASSQDSLQPQHF.

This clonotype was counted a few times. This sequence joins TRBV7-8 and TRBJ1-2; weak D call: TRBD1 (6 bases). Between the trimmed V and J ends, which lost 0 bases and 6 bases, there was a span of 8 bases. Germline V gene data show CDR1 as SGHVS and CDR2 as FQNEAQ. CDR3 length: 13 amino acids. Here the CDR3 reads CASSLAEGDGYTF. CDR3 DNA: TGTGCCAGCAGCTTAGCGGAGGGGGATGGCTACACCTTC.